Presented here are 30 T cell receptor beta chains from one specimen sequenced in a study of human T cells and chemical hapten exposure. TCRdb fed the RACE reads into MiXCR, producing one record per CDR3 protein. The sample gives 30,000 to 40,000 distinct CDR3 sequences, roughly an eighth of which show up once; 1.5% to 2.5% is in the top ten. Time point in this sample: pre-sensitization, week 0. Stated treatment: therapeutic diphenylcyclopropenone sensitization with weekly scalp DPC. The study extracted total RNA from unfractionated whole blood. Material: whole blood, obtained in connection with sensitization to the hapten diphenylcyclopropenone (DPC). These receptors all come from a woman aged 40 to 49 with alopecia areata. Some clones in this sample may be carry-over from other donors' samples.

The sample holds many counts of this clonotype. V is TRBV12-3 or TRBV12-4 and J is TRBJ1-5; a weak D match, TRBD1 (6 bases). The CDR3 has 15 amino acids. V dropped 3 bases and J dropped 5 bases, with 14 bases sitting between them. The CDR3 here is CASSLEAGGDQPQHF. The CDR3 DNA reads as TGTGCCAGCAGTTTGGAGGCGGGGGGCGATCAGCCCCAGCATTTT.

Many counts were recorded for this clonotype. V is TRBV15 and J is TRBJ1-4; D not resolved. The germline CDR1 and CDR2 sequences are LNHNV and YYDKDF (reference sequence). Trimming took 0 bases from V and 10 from J, leaving 15 bases between them. The CDR3 sequence is 15 residues long. The CDR3 sequence is CATSREGVPGGKLFF. In DNA, the CDR3 is TGTGCCACCAGCAGAGAGGGCGTACCAGGCGGAAAACTGTTTTTT.

V is TRBV29-1 and J is TRBJ2-7; 10 nucleotides agree with TRBD1. The germline CDR1 and CDR2 sequences are SQVTM and ANQGSEA. J lost 2 bases, V lost 3 bases, and 10 bases had no gene match. The CDR3 is made up of 16 amino acids. CDR3 DNA sequence: TGCAGCGTTGACGGCGGGGACAGGGGAATGCCCTACGAGCAGTACTTC. Amino acids: CSVDGGDRGMPYEQYF.

There are a few counts of this clonotype. The chain recombines TRBV21-1 with TRBJ1-3. TRBV21-1 has pseudogene status. This CDR3 comprises 17 residues. The CDR3, as DNA: TGTGCCAGCAGCAAAGTGGAGCAGACCACCAAAGGAAACACCATATATTTT. This codes for CASSKVEQTTKGNTIYF.

The sample holds many counts of this clonotype. The gene calls are TRBV28 and TRBJ1-6; 8 bases align to TRBD1. Germline CDR1 and CDR2: MDHEN and SYDVKM. The CDR3 is 15 residues long. V lost 1 base, J lost 7 bases, and 3 bases stayed unmatched. Here the CDR3 DNA reads TGTGCCAGCAGTTTATCAGACAGGGGAAATTCACCCCTCCACTTT. This gives the protein CASSLSDRGNSPLHF.

This clonotype has more than one count but fewer than ten. The chain combines TRBV24-1 with TRBJ2-3; either TRBD1 or TRBD2 may fit D (6 bases each). CDR1 is KGHDR, CDR2 SFDVKD, per germline. CDR3 length equals 16 residues. Trimming removed 6 bases at V and 3 bases at J, with 18 bases between. The CDR3 loop is CATSPYAGGGTDTQYF. The CDR3 DNA sequence: TGTGCCACCAGTCCCTACGCCGGGGGCGGGACAGATACGCAGTATTTT.

Comment on this clonotype: This clone may be a read error of a much larger clone one base away. The chain combines TRBV11-2 with TRBJ2-4; possibly TRBD1 for D (5 bases). This CDR3 spans 15 amino acids. In germline, CDR1 is SGHAT, CDR2 FQNNGV. The CDR3, as DNA: TGTGCCAGCAGGGACATACACTTAGCCAAAAACGTTCAGTACTTC. Encoded protein: CASRDIHLAKNVQYF.

This clonotype was observed many times. This rearrangement joins TRBV5-1 to TRBJ2-5; 7 nucleotides agree with TRBD2. V was clipped by 1 base and J by 0 bases; unmatched bases: 3. This CDR3 contains 15 residues. CDR1 SGHRS and CDR2 YFSETQ come from the germline V gene. The CDR3 is CASSLTGGNQETQYF. Here the CDR3 DNA reads TGCGCCAGCAGCTTGACGGGGGGAAACCAAGAGACCCAGTACTTC.

The chain combines TRBV29-1 with TRBJ2-3; D gene unclear. CDR3 size: 10 residues. Germline V gene data show CDR1 as SQVTM and CDR2 as ANQGSEA. The ends were cut back, 6 bases at V and 3 bases at J, with 4 bases in the middle. In DNA, the CDR3 is TGCAGCGTCGGGACAGATACGCAGTATTTT. Translation: CSVGTDTQYF.

The chain joins TRBV20-1 to TRBJ2-5; D may be TRBD2 (6 bases). CDR3 length: 12 amino acids. Germline lookup yields CDR1 DFQATT and CDR2 SNEGSKA (reference sequence). V shed 5 bases and J shed 2 bases, with 9 bases lying between them. CDR3 bases: TGCAGTGCTTATCGGGGGCAAGAGACCCAGTACTTC. Its protein product is CSAYRGQETQYF.

This clonotype was counted at least ten times. V and J are TRBV4-1 and TRBJ2-7, with 8 bases aligning to TRBD2. Germline CDR1 MGHRA, CDR2 YSYEKL. The CDR3 has 17 amino acids. J was trimmed by 3 bases and V by 3 bases; bases with no gene match: 13. This CDR3 reads CASSQPPLREGRYEQYF. In nucleotides, the CDR3 is TGCGCCAGCAGCCAGCCACCCCTCCGGGAGGGCCGCTACGAGCAGTACTTC.

The sample holds many counts of this clonotype. This chain joins TRBV19 and TRBJ2-3; the D call may be TRBD1 or TRBD2 (6 bases each). Germline-derived CDR1 and CDR2 are LNHDA and SQIVND (reference sequence). The length of the CDR3 is 14 residues. The germline V and J ends were trimmed by 4 bases and 12 bases, with 20 bases remaining between them. The CDR3 is CASSTWGAHGTQYF. CDR3 sequence (DNA): TGTGCCAGTAGTACGTGGGGGGCCCACGGGACTCAGTATTTT.

As DNA, the CDR3 is TGTGCCAGCAGCGTAGGACCAGGGAGCAATGAGCAGTTCTTC. Residues: CASSVGPGSNEQFF. The chain recombines TRBV9 with TRBJ2-1; TRBD1 or TRBD2 may be the D gene (5 bases each). Germline loops: CDR1 SGDLS, CDR2 YYNGEE. Trimming cost V 0 bases and J 6 bases, with 10 bases left between them. The CDR3 loop spans 14 amino acids.

This chain connects TRBV21-1 to TRBJ2-1. TRBV21-1 is a pseudogene. The CDR3 is made up of 14 amino acids. The CDR3 bases are TGTGCCAGCAGTCCAAACAGTGGGTACAATGAGCAGTTCTTC. As protein: CASSPNSGYNEQFF.

This rearrangement joins TRBV27 to TRBJ2-7; D tentatively reads TRBD1 or TRBD2 (6 bases each). The length of the CDR3 is 15 residues. V dropped 6 bases and J dropped 4 bases, with 19 bases sitting between them. Germline V gives CDR1 MNHEY, CDR2 SMNVEV (reference sequence). The CDR3 is CASSSGWGANYEQYF. Written as DNA, the CDR3 is TGTGCCAGCAGCTCTGGATGGGGGGCGAATTACGAGCAGTACTTC.

The V and J genes are TRBV20-1 and TRBJ2-1; perhaps TRBD1 as D (6 bases). Trimming shortened V by 3 bases and J by 7 bases, and 19 bases separated the two germline ends. The germline V gene encodes CDR1 DFQATT and CDR2 SNEGSKA (reference sequence). This CDR3 contains 15 residues. In DNA, the CDR3 is TGCAGTGCTAGCCCCGCAGGGGACCTTACGAATGAGCAGTTCTTC. Translation: CSASPAGDLTNEQFF.

V is TRBV27 and J is TRBJ2-7, with 11 bases that match TRBD2. Germline V gene sequence: CDR1 MNHEY, CDR2 SMNVEV (reference sequence). CDR3 length: 14 amino acids. V lost 8 bases and J lost 2; bases outside the gene matches: 5. The CDR3 reads CASATSGGPYEQYF. CDR3 nucleotide sequence: TGTGCCAGCGCAACTAGCGGGGGCCCCTACGAGCAGTACTTC.

This clonotype was recorded a few times. V is TRBV20-1 and J is TRBJ1-5; tentative D call: TRBD1 (5 bases). Trimming removed 1 base at V and 2 bases at J, with 12 bases between. The CDR3 is made up of 15 amino acids. Germline V gene lookup returns CDR1 DFQATT and CDR2 SNEGSKA (reference sequence). CDR3 in DNA: TGCAGTGCTAGAGTGAGGGTAGGGGGCAATCAGCCCCAGCATTTT. This translates into CSARVRVGGNQPQHF.

This clonotype appeared many times. The V and J genes are TRBV6-1 and TRBJ1-1; a weak D match, TRBD1 (5 bases). The germline CDR1 and CDR2 sequences are MNHNS and SASEGT. The CDR3 loop spans 16 amino acids. The ends were cut back, 4 bases at V and 1 base at J, with 16 bases in the middle. The CDR3 is CASSGGGGTPNTEAFF. The CDR3, as DNA: TGTGCCAGCAGTGGAGGAGGAGGGACTCCGAACACTGAAGCTTTCTTT.

The rearrangement uses TRBV7-9 and TRBJ1-3, with D maybe TRBD1 (5 bases). Trimming took 8 bases from V and 0 from J, leaving 14 bases between them. There are 15 residues in the CDR3. The germline gives CDR1 SEHNR, CDR2 FQNEAQ (reference sequence). CDR3 DNA: TGTGCCAGCGTACGGGGCCCAACCTCTGGAAACACCATATATTTT. Translated: CASVRGPTSGNTIYF.

In its sample, this clonotype was seen many times. The gene calls are TRBV10-1 and TRBJ1-1; D call uncertain. CDR3 length equals 13 residues. Germline CDR1 WNHNN, CDR2 SYGVQD (reference sequence). V dropped 0 bases and J dropped 7 bases, with 9 bases sitting between them. The CDR3 DNA is TGCGCCAGCAGTGAGTCATCATGGGGTGAAGCTTTCTTT. Translating gives CASSESSWGEAFF.

This chain links TRBV11-2 with TRBJ1-1; the D gene is possibly TRBD1 (5 bases). V lost 4 bases and J 4 bases, leaving 13 bases between the germline ends. The CDR3 contains 14 residues. In germline, CDR1 is SGHAT, CDR2 FQNNGV. In nucleotides, the CDR3 is TGTGCCAGCAGCTCTCCCCGGGACGGCACTGAAGCTTTCTTT. Protein product: CASSSPRDGTEAFF.

This clonotype showed up many times. The rearrangement uses TRBV7-9 and TRBJ2-1, with no clear D. Germline V gene lookup returns CDR1 SEHNR and CDR2 FQNEAQ (reference sequence). The CDR3 runs to 14 residues. V lost 3 bases and J lost 6, with 12 bases in between. CDR3: CASSFRGQSNEQFF. The CDR3, as DNA: TGTGCCAGCAGCTTCCGTGGGCAGAGCAATGAGCAGTTCTTC. Combining the CDR3 with reference TRBV7-9 and TRBJ2-1 gives the whole variable domain DTGVSQNPRHKITKRGQNVTFRCDPISEHNRLYWYRQTLGQGPEFLTYFQNEAQLEKSRLLSDRFSAERPKGSFSTLEIQRTEQGDSAMYLCASSFRGQSNEQFFGPGTRLTVL.

The chain links TRBV12-3 or TRBV12-4 to TRBJ1-5, with a tentative D call TRBD1 (5 bases). The CDR3 runs 14 residues. The V end was cut by 8 bases, the J end by 7 bases, with 18 bases between. The CDR3 here is CASGQTGGGQPQHF. DNA of the CDR3: TGTGCCAGCGGCCAGACTGGGGGAGGGCAGCCCCAGCATTTT.

Many counts were recorded for this clonotype. The chain carries TRBV7-2 and TRBJ1-5, with D perhaps TRBD1 (5 bases). CDR1 is SGHTA, CDR2 FQGNSA, per germline. Trimming removed 1 base from V and 1 base from J, with 8 bases in between. The CDR3 covers 15 residues. The CDR3 region has the DNA TGTGCCAGCAGCTTAGGGACAACCAGCAATCAGCCCCAGCATTTT. Translation: CASSLGTTSNQPQHF.

The table lists this clonotype with many counts. The J gene is TRBJ1-6, the V gene TRBV7-9, with D maybe TRBD1 (5 bases). V was shortened by 5 bases and J by 3 bases, with 11 bases between the two germline ends. Germline assignment: CDR1 SEHNR and CDR2 FQNEAQ (reference sequence). The CDR3 extends over 15 amino acids. CDR3 sequence: CASSLDSLYNSPLHF. The CDR3 nucleotides read TGTGCCAGCAGCCTCGACAGTCTCTATAATTCACCCCTCCACTTT.

There are many counts of this clonotype. The chain joins TRBV2 to TRBJ1-1; maybe TRBD1 (5 bases). The length of the CDR3 is 13 residues. Trimming removed 5 bases at V and 0 bases at J, with 7 bases between. The V gene's germline CDR1 is SNHLY and CDR2 FYNNEI. CDR3 loop: CASSTGLNTEAFF. The CDR3 region has the DNA TGTGCCAGCAGTACAGGTCTGAACACTGAAGCTTTCTTT. The entire variable domain, with the rest obtained from reference TRBV2 and TRBJ1-1, is as follows: EPEVTQTPSHQVTQMGQEVILRCVPISNHLYFYWYRQILGQKVEFLVSFYNNEISEKSEIFDDQFSVERPDGSNFTLKIRSTKLEDSAMYFCASSTGLNTEAFFGQGTRLTVV.

This clonotype showed up just a few times. CDR3: CASSTQGAAYEQYF. The CDR3 region has the DNA TGTGCCAGCAGCACGCAGGGGGCTGCCTACGAGCAGTACTTC. V usage is TRBV11-2 and J usage is TRBJ2-7, with 8 positions matching TRBD1. Germline assignment: CDR1 SGHAT and CDR2 FQNNGV. With 5 bases clipped from V and 2 bases from J, the junction kept 5 bases outside the gene matches. The CDR3 extends over 14 amino acids.

The sample holds a few counts of this clonotype. This chain connects TRBV12-3 or TRBV12-4 to TRBJ2-1, with a tentative D call TRBD1 (5 bases). The CDR3 spans 17 residues. Trimming cost V 6 bases and J 4 bases, with 22 bases left between them. The CDR3: CASSSDLKGLGYNEQFF. The CDR3 nucleotides read TGTGCCAGCAGCTCGGACCTCAAGGGGCTGGGTTACAATGAGCAGTTCTTC.

This clonotype occurred a few times. V and J are TRBV6-2 or TRBV6-3 and TRBJ2-3; 7 bases line up with TRBD2. From germline, CDR1 is MNHEY and CDR2 SVGEGT. Trimming took 4 bases from V and 7 from J; bases not matched to a gene: 8. CDR3 length: 14 amino acids. The CDR3 protein is CASSWNLAANTQYF. CDR3 nucleotide sequence: TGTGCCAGCAGTTGGAACCTAGCGGCGAATACGCAGTATTTT.